This T cell receptor beta chain was identified in a study of cytomegalovirus exposure and HLA in healthy donors. Only in-frame clones appear in the TCRdb table, and some are missing; sequencing was by immunoSEQ multiplex PCR. Found here are around 150,000 clones, roughly 80% of them singletons; the top ten hold approximately 2.4%. In the case of this clone: The antigen is not known.

Study-wide results and limits: The finding came from a later analysis; first-cohort TCR clusters tended to co-occur in the 120 or so validation repertoires.

This receptor was taken from a man aged 30 to 45 in good health and CMV-seropositive. Sequencing input: PBMCs.

CDR3 in DNA: TGCGCCAGCAGCTTCTTAGCGGGGGGGCAATTGGATGAGCAGTTCTTC. Translated: CASSFLAGGQLDEQFF. The chain has TRBV5-1 and TRBJ2-1; 11 bases match TRBD2. The V segment lost 2 bases and the J segment 8 bases; nucleotides outside the gene matches: 9. The germline CDR1 and CDR2 sequences are SGHRS and YFSETQ. The CDR3 consists of 16 residues.